This T cell receptor beta chain was captured in a study of glioma-infiltrating T cells (dated by TCRdb to about 2016). A note on the overall study: Glioma tissue, non-neoplastic brain tissue and matched peripheral blood mononuclear cells were used as sources from which TCR alpha- and beta-chain repertoires were sequenced. Each tissue-infiltrating repertoire was compared with the same patient's peripheral blood repertoire to measure divergence between tissue and blood T-cell populations. Three low-grade glioma patients, about 8 primary glioblastoma patients, and three non-glioma patients who contributed non-neoplastic brain tissue made up the paired cohort.

The germline V gene (reference sequence) yields LNHNV for CDR1 and YYDKDF for CDR2. V sheds 4 bases and J sheds 6 bases, leaving 16 bases between their ends. Spanning cysteine to phenylalanine, the CDR3 consists of 15 amino acids. Just the 45-base CDR3 DNA is kept, in frame starting at base 1. The iRepertoire nested amplicon-rescue multiplex PCR (arm-PCR) platform was used to amplify TCR alpha and beta CDR3 regions from RNA. The input for one-step reverse transcription and amplification was roughly 100-400 ng of tissue mRNA or PBMC total RNA. Following bead purification, Illumina adapters were added through a secondary multiplex PCR, and the libraries were then gel-purified between 200 and 400 bp. Demultiplexing relied on internal 6-nucleotide barcodes carried by the libraries. The libraries were sequenced on an Illumina MiSeq using 2x220 or 2x250 nucleotide paired-end reads. As for how the authors treated the data: Paired reads were merged with FLASH 1.2.11 and aligned to the GRCh37 human genome with BWA-MEM before extracting TRA and TRB reads. For V and J assignment, an IMGT-derived reference of cassette sequences and CDR3 motifs that included pseudogenes was used. Three-frame translation of reads was performed, and productive CDR3s were defined as those with a C...FGXG motif and no stop codons. Clonotypes were defined as unique combinations of V-J cassette pair and CDR3 amino acid sequence. Filtering of reads was based on Hamming distance, with the threshold set by the sequence error rate of each sample in mapped regions. TCRdb reran the public reads through fastp at Q25 and MiXCR, keeping productive beta chains. All rows with the same CDR3 protein become a single entry with the most common DNA and genes. Here the V and J calls rest on TCRdb's processing, not on the authors' analysis. A total of under 200,000 distinct CDR3 sequences appear in this sample, roughly 45% of them only once. The ten largest account for around 4.9% of the sample.

The investigation overall reported the following: VJ-independent divergence between tissue and blood was lower than expected in non-neoplastic patients but higher than expected in all gliomas, particularly low-grade gliomas. Tissue and blood shared very few CDR3 sequences, a result attributed to high CDR3 diversity and limited sampling. Small numbers underpinned the group comparisons: roughly eight glioblastoma patients, three low-grade glioma patients and three non-neoplastic patients.

In its sample, this clonotype was seen many times. Its antigen is unknown. Per-nucleotide qualities are absent, and no much larger clonotype sits a single base away. Sequenced material: glioma tissue, nonneoplastic brain tissue, or PBMCs (not recorded which). The rearrangement combines TRBV15 with TRBJ2-1; a tentative D call is TRBD2 (5 bases match). This sequence was found in a human donor with low-grade glioma or glioblastoma, undergoing nonglioma brain surgery, or in good health (not recorded which). CDR3 region: CATSMSPAAANEQFF. At the DNA level, the sequence is TGTGCCACCAGCATGTCCCCGGCAGCGGCCAATGAGCAGTTCTTC.